One and the same sample provided the 10 T cell receptor beta chains below, sequenced in a study of PD-1 blockade in classical Hodgkin lymphoma. There was relapse after autologous stem cell transplantation in every patient, and there was variation in brentuximab vedotin exposure. Libraries were prepared by immunoSEQ multiplex PCR; TCRdb keeps only in-frame clonotypes and omits some of them. The sample records around 20,000 clones, roughly 80% being singletons. The specimen comprised peripheral blood mononuclear cells (PBMCs), sampled before the second cycle of nivolumab. The receptors shown here come from a human donor with classical Hodgkin lymphoma.

To note about this clone: A junction boundary mismatches the germline segment, possibly from a read error. This sequence joins TRBV10-3 and TRBJ1-6; TRBD1 agrees at 9 bases. In germline, CDR1 is ENHRY, CDR2 SYGVKD. The CDR3 has 14 amino acids. The CDR3 loop reads CAINETGGNSPLHF. The CDR3 nucleotides read TGTGCCATCAATGAGACAGGGGGAAATTCACCCCTCCACTTT.

This clone was counted between two and nine times. The rearrangement uses TRBV7-2 and TRBJ1-2; D may be TRBD1 (6 bases). The germline CDR1 and CDR2 sequences are SGHTA and FQGNSA. The CDR3 consists of 14 residues. The V gene lost 4 bases and the J gene lost 8 bases, with 17 bases spanning the gap. CDR3 sequence: CASSSSGTNTGYTF. The CDR3 bases are TGTGCCAGCAGCTCTTCCGGGACAAACACGGGCTACACCTTC.

The chain couples TRBV19 to TRBJ2-1; 9 nucleotides agree with TRBD1. The V and J ends lost 8 bases and 4 bases, in that order; junction bases with no gene match: 6. CDR1 LNHDA and CDR2 SQIVND come from the germline V gene (reference sequence). The CDR3 spans 14 residues. This CDR3 reads CASARDRAYNEQFF. DNA of the CDR3: TGTGCCAGTGCCCGGGACAGGGCTTACAATGAGCAGTTCTTC.

In its sample, this clone was seen once. The chain has TRBV5-4 and TRBJ1-2, with a tentative D call TRBD1 (5 bases). The CDR3 runs 14 residues. V lost 4 bases to trimming and J lost 3 bases, with 13 bases between them. Germline CDR1 SGHNT, CDR2 YYREEE (reference sequence). The CDR3 protein is CASSLGVADYGYTF. Written as DNA, the CDR3 is TGTGCCAGCAGCCTAGGGGTGGCTGACTATGGCTACACCTTC. The full variable domain, completed using reference TRBV5-4 and TRBJ1-2, is ETGVTQSPTHLIKTRGQQVTLRCSSQSGHNTVSWYQQALGQGPQFIFQYYREEENGRGNFPPRFSGLQFPNYSSELNVNALELDDSALYLCASSLGVADYGYTFGSGTRLTVV.

The chain employs TRBV6-4 and TRBJ1-2; 9 bases map to TRBD1. The germline V gene has CDR1 MRHNA and CDR2 SNTAGT. The CDR3 is 14 amino acids. Germline trimming cut 5 bases from V and 4 bases from J; bases unmatched to any gene: 5. This chain's CDR3 is CASSPTGGRYGYTF. CDR3 coding DNA: TGTGCCAGCAGTCCAACAGGGGGCCGCTATGGCTACACCTTC.

The V and J genes are TRBV19 and TRBJ1-2; TRBD1 matches 9 bases. The CDR3 consists of 15 residues. Trimming took 5 bases from V and 8 from J; bases not matched to a gene: 12. Germline assignment: CDR1 LNHDA and CDR2 SQIVND (reference sequence). Here the CDR3 reads CASSPNRDRVRGYTF. CDR3 coding DNA: TGTGCCAGTAGTCCAAACCGGGACAGGGTTCGGGGCTACACCTTC.

The chain couples TRBV4-3 to TRBJ1-4; D perhaps matches TRBD1 (6 bases). The CDR3 is made up of 16 amino acids. Per germline, CDR1 LGHNA and CDR2 YSLEER. Between the trimmed V and J ends, which lost 0 bases and 16 bases, there was a span of 24 bases. CDR3 residues: CASSQEAWDQGRSRFF. The DNA for the CDR3 is TGCGCCAGCAGCCAAGAGGCCTGGGATCAGGGGCGATCAAGGTTTTTT.

The chain uses TRBV10-3 and TRBJ1-4; possibly TRBD1 for D (5 bases). This CDR3 contains 14 residues. Trimming took 0 bases from V and 7 from J, leaving 9 bases between them. The germline CDR1 and CDR2 sequences are ENHRY and SYGVKD. The CDR3: CAISESRDGEKLFF. In DNA, the CDR3 is TGTGCCATCAGTGAGTCGCGGGACGGTGAAAAACTGTTTTTT.

CDR3 region: CASSVNRDRLKAFF. The CDR3 bases are TGTGCCAGCAGTGTGAACCGGGACAGGCTTAAAGCTTTCTTT. The J gene is TRBJ1-1, the V gene TRBV27; 8 positions match TRBD1. The CDR3 length is 14 residues. Trimming cost V 5 bases and J 9 bases; bases outside gene matches: 11. Germline assignment: CDR1 MNHEY and CDR2 SMNVEV (reference sequence).

The chain is built from TRBV28 and TRBJ2-1; 9 bases align to TRBD2. Germline CDR1 MDHEN, CDR2 SYDVKM. The CDR3 is made up of 15 amino acids. V lost 2 bases to trimming and J lost 9 bases; unmatched junction nucleotides: 8. The DNA of the CDR3 is TGTGCCAGCAGTTTACGGCTAGCGGGAATAGGTGAGCAGTTCTTC. Its protein product is CASSLRLAGIGEQFF.